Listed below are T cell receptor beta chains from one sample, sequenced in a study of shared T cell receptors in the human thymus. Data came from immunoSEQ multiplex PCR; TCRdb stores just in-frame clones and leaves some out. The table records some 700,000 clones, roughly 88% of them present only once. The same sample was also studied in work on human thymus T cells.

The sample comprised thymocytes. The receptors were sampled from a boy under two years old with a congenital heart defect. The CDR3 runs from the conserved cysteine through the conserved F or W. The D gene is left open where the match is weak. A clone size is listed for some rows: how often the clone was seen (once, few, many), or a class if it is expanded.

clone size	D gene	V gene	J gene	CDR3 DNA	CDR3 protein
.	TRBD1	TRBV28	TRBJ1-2	TGTGCCAGCACCTCCAGGGGGGAGCATGGCTACACCTTC	CASTSRGEHGYTF
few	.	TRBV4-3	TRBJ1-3	TGCGCCAGCAGCCAACGGGTAATCTCTGGAAACACCATATATTTT	CASSQRVISGNTIYF
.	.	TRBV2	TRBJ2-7	TGTGCCAGCAGTGAAAGGAGAACAGGGAATCGTATCTACGAGCAGTACTTC	CASSERRTGNRIYEQYF
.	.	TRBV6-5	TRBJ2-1	TGTGCCAGCAGGCCGGGACACCTCTACAATGAGCAGTTCTTC	CASRPGHLYNEQFF
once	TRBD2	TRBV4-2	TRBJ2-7	TGTGCCAGCAGCCAGCCCTTCGGGCGGGAGGACCTCTACGAGCAGTACTTC	CASSQPFGREDLYEQYF
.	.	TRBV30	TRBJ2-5	TGTGCCTGGAGTGACCCCCGGACAGAAGAGACCCAGTACTTC	CAWSDPRTEETQYF
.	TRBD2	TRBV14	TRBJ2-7	TGTGCCAGCAGCGGAATACAACGGGAGGGCGGGACCTACGAGCAGTACTTC	CASSGIQREGGTYEQYF
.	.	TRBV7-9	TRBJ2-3	TGTGCCAGCAGAACTAGCAGCAACACAGATACGCAGTATTTT	CASRTSSNTDTQYF
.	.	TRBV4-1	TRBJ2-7	TGCGCCAGCAGCCAAGATGGGACGGGAGTGGGTGAGCAGTACTTC	CASSQDGTGVGEQYF
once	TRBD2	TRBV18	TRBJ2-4	TGTGCCAGCTCACCGGGACGGGAGGGTGACATTCAGTACTTC	CASSPGREGDIQYF
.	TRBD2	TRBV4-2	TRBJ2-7	TGTGCCAGCAGCCAAGAAATACTAGCGAACCCCACCTACGAGCAGTACTTC	CASSQEILANPTYEQYF
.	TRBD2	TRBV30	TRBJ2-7	TGTGCCTGGAGTGTGCCTCCTAGCGGGCCCCTTCGATCCTACGAGCAGTACTTC	CAWSVPPSGPLRSYEQYF
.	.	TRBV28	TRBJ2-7	TGTGCCAGCAGTTCCCTACACGGCGGGCACTCCTACGAGCAGTACTTC	CASSSLHGGHSYEQYF
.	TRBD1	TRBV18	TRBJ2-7	TGTGCCAGCAGAGCCCTCCGGGACAGGGGGGGGAACGAGCAGTACTTC	CASRALRDRGGNEQYF
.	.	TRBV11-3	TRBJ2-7	TGTGCCAGCAGCCCTTCCTGGAGGACCTCCTACGAGCAGTACTTC	CASSPSWRTSYEQYF
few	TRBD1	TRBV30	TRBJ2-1	TGTGCCTTCCCACTCGAGGGGGCTAGCTGGGGTAATGAGCAGTTCTTC	CAFPLEGASWGNEQFF
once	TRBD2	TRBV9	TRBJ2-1	TGTGCCAGCAGCCCCGGGACTAGCGGGAGTAATGAGCAGTTCTTC	CASSPGTSGSNEQFF
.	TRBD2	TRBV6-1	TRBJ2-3	TGTGCCAGCAGTGCCTCACTAGCGGGAGGAAAAACAGATACGCAGTATTTT	CASSASLAGGKTDTQYF
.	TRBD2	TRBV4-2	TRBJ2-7	TGTGCCAGCAGCCCTCTGGGCGGGAGGCTGCCCTACGAGCAGTACTTC	CASSPLGGRLPYEQYF
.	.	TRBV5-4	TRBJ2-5	TGTGCCAGCAGCCACCCGAGGGCAGCTCAAGAGACCCAGTACTTC	CASSHPRAAQETQYF
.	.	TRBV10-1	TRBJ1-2	TGCGCCAGCAGTGCCTCACTCCCCCATGGCTACACCTTC	CASSASLPHGYTF
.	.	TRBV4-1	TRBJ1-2	TGCGCCAGCAGCCCGGATCGACTGGTTGGCTACACCTTC	CASSPDRLVGYTF
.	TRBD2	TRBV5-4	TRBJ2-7	TGTGCCAGCAGCTTGCGAACCGGGACTAGCGGTTCATATATCTCCTACGAGCAGTACTTC	CASSLRTGTSGSYISYEQYF
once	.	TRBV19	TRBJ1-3	TGTGCCAGTAGTCTTCCCTGGGGACTCCTCTCTGGAAACACCATATATTTT	CASSLPWGLLSGNTIYF
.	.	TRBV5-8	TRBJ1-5	TGTGCCAGCAGCTACACCCCCCCCTCGCATCAGCCCCAGCATTTT	CASSYTPPSHQPQHF
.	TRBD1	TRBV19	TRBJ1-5	TGTGCCAGTAGCGACACCCGGGACAGGGAGCATCAGCCCCAGCATTTT	CASSDTRDREHQPQHF
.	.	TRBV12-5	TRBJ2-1	TGTGCTAGTGGTTCCAACCCTCGCGCGGTGGAGTTCTTC	CASGSNPRAVEFF
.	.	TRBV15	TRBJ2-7	TGTGCCACCAGGATACCCCCCTACTACGAGCAGTACTTC	CATRIPPYYEQYF
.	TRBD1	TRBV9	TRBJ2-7	TGTGCCAGCAGCGTTTACCGGGACAGCATCTACGAGCAGTACTTC	CASSVYRDSIYEQYF
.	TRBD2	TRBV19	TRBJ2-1	TGTGCCAGTAGTATAGTGAGCCCGACTAGCGGGAAAGACAATGAGCAGTTCTTC	CASSIVSPTSGKDNEQFF
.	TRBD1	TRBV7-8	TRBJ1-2	TGTGCCAGCAGCTTAGATCGGACAGGGAACTATGGCTACACCTTC	CASSLDRTGNYGYTF
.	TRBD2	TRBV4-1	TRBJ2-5	TGCGCCAGCAGCCAAGAGACTAGCGGGCCGAGAGACACCCAGTACTTC	CASSQETSGPRDTQYF
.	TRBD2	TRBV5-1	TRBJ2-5	TGCGCCAGCAGCCTTAAGACTAGCGATGGGGAGACCCAGTACTTC	CASSLKTSDGETQYF
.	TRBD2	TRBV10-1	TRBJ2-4	TGCGCCAGCCCGAGCGGGAGGACCAAAAACATTCAGTACTTC	CASPSGRTKNIQYF
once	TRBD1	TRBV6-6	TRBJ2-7	TGTGCCAGCAGTTACCGGGACAGGTCCTACGAGCAGTACTTC	CASSYRDRSYEQYF
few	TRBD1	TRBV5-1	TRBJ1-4	TGCGCCAGCAGCTTGGGCCCGGACAGGGGGAAAACTGCAACTAATGAAAAACTGTTTTTT	CASSLGPDRGKTATNEKLFF
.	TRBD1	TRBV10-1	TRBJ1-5	TGCGCCAGCAGTGAGTATGGGACAGGGGGCTATCAGCCCCAGCATTTT	CASSEYGTGGYQPQHF
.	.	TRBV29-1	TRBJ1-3	TGCAGCGTTGAACGGGCTAGGGGACAAAACTCTGGAAACACCATATATTTT	CSVERARGQNSGNTIYF
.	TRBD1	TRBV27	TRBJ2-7	TGTGCCAGCAGTAGATTGGGGACAGGGACTTACGAGCAGTACTTC	CASSRLGTGTYEQYF
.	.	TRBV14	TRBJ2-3	TGTGCCAGCAGCCAAGAGGGCGGGAAAACAGATACGCAGTATTTT	CASSQEGGKTDTQYF
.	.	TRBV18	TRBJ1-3	TGTGCCAGCTCTGTTTTTAGCCGCACCTCTGGAAACACCATATATTTT	CASSVFSRTSGNTIYF
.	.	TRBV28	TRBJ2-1	TGTGCCAGTAGTGAGGAGGACAATGAGCAGTTCTTC	CASSEEDNEQFF
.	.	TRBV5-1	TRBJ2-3	TGCGCCAGCAGTTACAAAAACCAGACAGTTCCGAGCACAGATACGCAGTATTTT	CASSYKNQTVPSTDTQYF
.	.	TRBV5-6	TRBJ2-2	TGTGCCAGCAGCTCTGGACTCCCGAGGGACACCGGGGAGCTGTTTTTT	CASSSGLPRDTGELFF
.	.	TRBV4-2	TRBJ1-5	TGTGCCAGCAGCCAAGGTAGGGGGTCGGGTCAGCCCCAGCATTTT	CASSQGRGSGQPQHF
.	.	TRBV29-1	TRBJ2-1	TGCAGCGTTGATCTAGCGAGTTCCTACAATGAGCAGTTCTTC	CSVDLASSYNEQFF
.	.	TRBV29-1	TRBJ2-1	TGCAGCGGGCGAGGCCAGGGACTCTACAATGAGCAGTTCTTC	CSGRGQGLYNEQFF
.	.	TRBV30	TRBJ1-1	TGTGCCTGGAGCCCTTCGCGCACTGAAGCTTTCTTT	CAWSPSRTEAFF